This TCR beta chain was identified in a study of CD8+ T cells in alopecia areata. This CDR3 has 15 residues. Germline V gene lookup returns CDR1 SNHLY and CDR2 FYNNEI. The V and J ends lost 2 bases and 4 bases respectively, with 14 bases between them. Sequencing templates came from extracted RNA that was reverse transcribed into cDNA. Clones were sequenced by immunoSEQ multiplex PCR, and TCRdb holds only the in-frame ones, with some missing. The repertoire includes 200,000 or so clones, 56% of them detected once, and approximately 4.9% sits in the top ten. This clone has more than one count but fewer than ten.

The sample consisted of CD8+ T cells sorted from blood. The V and J genes are TRBV2 and TRBJ1-2; the D is unclear. The TCR sequence derives from a human donor in good health. DNA of the CDR3: TGTGCCAGCAGTGAATGGCCGGGCGATTCCTATGGCTACACCTTC. Protein sequence: CASSEWPGDSYGYTF.